This TCR beta chain was obtained from a study of control samples from healthy donors and cancer patients (dated by TCRdb to the early 2020s). The method behind the library was the immunoSEQ multiplex PCR assay. TCRdb stores this immuneACCESS table with in-frame sequences only. Part of the clones is absent; in the studies checked, under half of the shortfall reflects unresolved V genes, and no reason is known for the rest. In this sample the table shows 160,000 or so clones, roughly 95% of which occur a single time. Of the sample, just over 1% falls within the top ten clones. About this clone: There is no known antigen for this receptor. No base qualities exist here, and no much larger clone lies one base off it.

The CDR3 starts with the cysteine, ends with the phenylalanine, and has 14 residues. Only the CDR3 DNA stays, 42 bases, in frame from base 1. From V the trimming removes 6 bases and from J it removes 11 bases, while the gene matches leave 10 bases of the junction unaccounted for. The germline V gene (reference sequence) specifies SEHNR as CDR1 and FQNEAQ as CDR2. The sequence was collected from a woman between 25 and 40 years old in good health. Sample: blood. The chain is assembled from TRBV7-9 and TRBJ1-5, and TRBD1 matches 10 of the central bases. The CDR3 amino acid sequence is: CASRPGQGCWSQHF. The DNA sequence follows: TGTGCCAGCAGACCGGGACAGGGGTGTTGGTCCCAGCATTTT.